Listed here is a single TCR beta chain. This CDR3 spans 12 amino acids. The V and J ends lost 8 bases and 1 base respectively, with 11 bases between them. Germline V CDR1 and CDR2: DFQATT, SNEGSKA (reference sequence). This specimen comes from a study of T cells in Graves' hyperthyroidism and ophthalmopathy. RNA transcripts were the template for amplifying TCR beta CDR3 regions. Initially, a first-round RT-PCR of the TCR CDR3 employed the HTBI primer set. TCRdb analysed the multiplex PCR reads with MiXCR anew, one entry per CDR3 protein. Altogether approximately 510,000 distinct CDR3 sequences are present, roughly 20% being singletons, with the ten largest covering about a quarter.

The V and J genes are TRBV20-1 and TRBJ1-1, with D unclear. This receptor was identified in a man aged 18 to 30 with Graves' hyperthyroidism. The sequencing input was blood. The CDR3 DNA is TGCAGTTCGTGGCGGACGAACACTGAAGCTTTCTTT. It specifies CSSWRTNTEAFF.